This TCR beta chain was sequenced during a study of glioma-infiltrating T cells after dendritic cell vaccination. About the study: Samples are from glioblastoma patients in Phase I and II dendritic cell vaccine trials.

Study results and limitations: Patients with more pretreatment TILs had longer time to progression and survival.

Sequenced by immunoSEQ multiplex PCR; TCRdb stores in-frame clones only, minus some. The sample consists of tens of thousands of clones, 70% to 90% of them appearing once. Time point defined: after dendritic cell vaccination, including at tumor progression/relapse. Comment on this clone: The antigen remains unidentified.

J was trimmed by 6 bases and V by 4 bases; bases with no gene match: 8. The CDR3 runs to 15 residues. Germline CDR1 is SEHNR and CDR2 is FQNEAQ (reference sequence). V gene TRBV7-9 combines with J gene TRBJ2-1; TRBD2 agrees at 8 bases. The clonotype originates from a human donor with glioblastoma. Sequences were derived from blood, sampled after dendritic cell vaccination. For the CDR3, the DNA is TGTGCCAGCAGCTCGGAGCGGGAGAGGGGCAATGAGCAGTTCTTC. Translation gives CASSSERERGNEQFF.